This entry lists 25 T cell receptor beta chains sequenced from one sample in a study of vaccination effects on CD4 cells after COVID-19. Method: immunoSEQ multiplex PCR; TCRdb's copy keeps in-frame clones and lacks some. Of 74,000 or so clones in the sample, approximately 80% were seen once. What these receptors recognize is not known. Peptide-pool stimulation followed by sequencing identified expanded antigen-specific CD4+ clonotypes in the ViraFEST assay. It was after 10 days of culture that CD4+ T cells were isolated. Vaccine recipients had no previous SARS-CoV-2 infection; their nucleocapsid antibodies were negative. The sample was CD4+ T cells from PBMCs cultured with SARS-CoV-2 spike peptides, taken before COVID-19 vaccination. These receptors were obtained from a human donor who received a COVID-19 vaccine.

A few counts support this clone. This chain joins TRBV4-1 and TRBJ1-5; D unresolved. The CDR3 extends over 15 amino acids. Per germline, CDR1 MGHRA and CDR2 YSYEKL. V lost 0 bases, J lost 0 bases, and 6 bases lay in between. This CDR3 is CASSQDRNSNQPQHF. The CDR3 coding sequence is TGCGCCAGCAGCCAAGATCGCAATAGCAATCAGCCCCAGCATTTT.

The chain couples TRBV5-1 to TRBJ2-1; 9 bases agree with TRBD1. The CDR3 is 14 amino acids. Trimming cost V 4 bases and J 9 bases; bases outside gene matches: 8. The V gene's germline CDR1 is SGHRS and CDR2 YFSETQ. The CDR3 here is CASSRTGERGEQFF. DNA of the CDR3: TGCGCCAGCAGCCGGACAGGGGAAAGGGGTGAGCAGTTCTTC.

V usage is TRBV4-1 and J usage is TRBJ2-1; TRBD2 agrees at 9 bases. The J segment lost 5 bases and the V segment lost 2 bases, leaving 13 bases of the junction unmatched. Per germline, CDR1 MGHRA and CDR2 YSYEKL. The CDR3 spans 18 residues. CDR3 residues: CASSQRAPRAGGDNEQFF. In DNA form, the CDR3 reads TGCGCCAGCAGCCAACGGGCTCCGAGAGCGGGGGGAGACAATGAGCAGTTCTTC.

The chain has TRBV5-4 and TRBJ2-3, with 8 bases aligning to TRBD1. With V trimmed by 0 bases and J by 5 bases, 11 bases remained unmatched. The CDR3 contains 17 residues. CDR1 and CDR2 from the germline V gene are SGHNT and YYREEE (reference sequence). In DNA, the CDR3 is TGTGCCAGCAGCTTGGCGCTGGCAGGGGGCTTAAGAGATACGCAGTATTTT. It encodes CASSLALAGGLRDTQYF.

The V gene is TRBV27, the J gene TRBJ1-3; D remains unclear. Per the germline V gene, CDR1 is MNHEY and CDR2 is SMNVEV (reference sequence). With 7 bases removed from V and 0 bases from J, the gap between germline ends came to 10 bases. This CDR3 contains 14 residues. The CDR3 loop reads CASMSGISGNTIYF. The DNA of the CDR3 is TGTGCCAGCATGTCAGGTATCTCTGGAAACACCATATATTTT.

This chain connects TRBV10-3 to TRBJ1-5; possible D gene TRBD1, 5 bases. CDR1 ENHRY and CDR2 SYGVKD come from the germline V gene. V was clipped by 4 bases and J by 4 bases, with 11 bases between them. This CDR3 spans 14 amino acids. The CDR3 spells CAISAGGVNQPQHF. The DNA of the CDR3 is TGTGCCATCAGTGCCGGGGGAGTGAATCAGCCCCAGCATTTT.

This chain uses TRBV4-2 with TRBJ1-5; D might be TRBD1 (5 bases). V was trimmed by 0 bases and J by 6 bases, leaving 12 bases between them. Germline lookup yields CDR1 LGHNA and CDR2 YNFKEQ. The CDR3 runs to 15 residues. CDR3 nucleotide sequence: TGTGCCAGCAGCCAAGACAGGGTCTCAAGTCAGCCCCAGCATTTT. Amino acids: CASSQDRVSSQPQHF.

The chain has TRBV4-1 and TRBJ2-3, with 10 bases identical to TRBD1. Germline CDR1 MGHRA, CDR2 YSYEKL. The CDR3 length is 16 residues. The ends lost 3 bases at V and 2 bases at J; junction bases unmatched: 5. The CDR3 region has the DNA TGCGCCAGCAGCCAGGGACAGGGGACTAACACAGATACGCAGTATTTT. Protein: CASSQGQGTNTDTQYF.

The rearrangement links TRBV10-1 to TRBJ2-7, with D possibly being TRBD2 (6 bases). CDR3 size: 19 residues. The germline V gene encodes CDR1 WNHNN and CDR2 SYGVQD (reference sequence). V was pared by 0 bases and J by 8 bases, with 29 bases between. The CDR3 DNA follows: TGCGCCAGCAGTGAGTCGAAGCCCCTGGAGGGGATCCGGCCTCAAAAGCAGTACGTC. Its translation: CASSESKPLEGIRPQKQYV.

The J gene is TRBJ1-4, the V gene TRBV7-2; D call uncertain. Germline values: CDR1 SGHTA, CDR2 FQGNSA. V was clipped by 3 bases and J by 2 bases, with 7 bases between them. The CDR3 covers 14 residues. CDR3 coding DNA: TGTGCCAGCAGCTTCATCAGCACTAATGAAAAACTGTTTTTT. Translated, it gives CASSFISTNEKLFF.

The chain links TRBV2 to TRBJ2-7; 8 bases fit TRBD1. Germline CDR1 SNHLY, CDR2 FYNNEI. The CDR3 consists of 14 residues. Trimming took 6 bases from V and 0 from J; bases not matched to a gene: 4. CDR3 sequence (DNA): TGTGCCAGCAGACTCACAGGGGGCTCCTACGAGCAGTACGTC. Translation: CASRLTGGSYEQYV.

J is TRBJ1-5 and V is TRBV4-1, with TRBD1 matching 9 bases. Germline lookup yields CDR1 MGHRA and CDR2 YSYEKL. Losses at the gene ends were 3 bases for V and 5 bases for J; bases not matched to a gene: 2. The CDR3 is made up of 14 amino acids. In nucleotides, the CDR3 is TGCGCCAGCAGCCAGAGGACAGGGGATCAGCCCCAGCATTTT. This sequence encodes CASSQRTGDQPQHF.

The chain joins TRBV5-1 to TRBJ2-3; D not resolved. The V gene lost 1 base and the J gene lost 6 bases, with 6 bases spanning the gap. The CDR3 loop spans 12 amino acids. Germline-derived CDR1 and CDR2 are SGHRS and YFSETQ. In nucleotides, the CDR3 is TGCGCCAGCAGCTTGTCGGATGATACGCAGTATTTT. Translation gives CASSLSDDTQYF.

V gene TRBV3-1 (or the pseudogene TRBV3-2) combines with J gene TRBJ1-6; no firm D call. CDR1 and CDR2 from the germline V gene are LGHDT and YNNKEL (reference sequence). CDR3 length equals 13 residues. V was clipped by 2 bases and J by 7 bases, with 6 bases between them. The CDR3 region is CASSQSSNSPLHF. DNA for the CDR3: TGTGCCAGCAGCCAATCTTCGAATTCACCCCTCCACTTT.

The rearrangement links TRBV5-1 to TRBJ2-2; weak D call: TRBD2 (7 bases). V was shortened by 4 bases and J by 5 bases, with 15 bases between the two germline ends. The CDR3 is made up of 15 amino acids. Germline CDR1 reads SGHRS; CDR2 reads YFSETQ. CDR3 loop: CASSPPRGGTGELFF. The CDR3 DNA reads as TGCGCCAGCAGCCCCCCCAGGGGAGGGACCGGGGAGCTGTTTTTT. Variable domain in full (rest from reference TRBV5-1 and TRBJ2-2): KAGVTQTPRYLIKTRGQQVTLSCSPISGHRSVSWYQQTPGQGLQFLFEYFSETQRNKGNFPGRFSGRQFSNSRSEMNVSTLELGDSALYLCASSPPRGGTGELFFGEGSRLTVL.

V usage is TRBV30 and J usage is TRBJ1-1; TRBD1 is a possible D gene (5 bases). The CDR3 loop spans 14 amino acids. The V end lost 4 bases, the J end lost 2 bases, and 14 bases lay between the germline ends. Germline CDR1 GTSNPN, CDR2 SVGIG (reference sequence). The CDR3 protein is CAWTHRGSNTEAFF. In nucleotides, the CDR3 is TGTGCCTGGACCCACCGGGGGTCAAACACTGAAGCTTTCTTT. Filled out from reference TRBV30 and TRBJ1-1, the complete variable domain reads SQTIHQWPATLVQPVGSPLSLECTVEGTSNPNLYWYRQAAGRGLQLLFYSVGIGQISSEVPQNLSASRPQDRQFILSSKKLLLSDSGFYLCAWTHRGSNTEAFFGQGTRLTVV.

This chain joins TRBV7-2 and TRBJ2-7, with a tentative D call TRBD2 (6 bases). The CDR3 totals 16 residues. CDR1 and CDR2 from the germline V gene are SGHTA and FQGNSA. V lost 5 bases and J lost 0, with 17 bases in between. CDR3 amino acids: CASSPGVAGPSYEQYV. The CDR3, as DNA: TGTGCCAGCAGCCCGGGGGTGGCGGGACCCTCCTACGAGCAGTACGTC.

The gene calls are TRBV11-2 and TRBJ2-2; 7 bases fit TRBD1. The germline V gene has CDR1 SGHAT and CDR2 FQNNGV. The CDR3 extends over 18 amino acids. V lost 1 base, J lost 2 bases, and 10 bases stayed unmatched. The CDR3: CASSLGARGPKNTGELFF. CDR3 bases: TGTGCCAGCAGCTTAGGGGCTAGGGGGCCGAAAAACACCGGGGAGCTGTTTTTT.

The rearrangement joins TRBV3-1 (or the pseudogene TRBV3-2) to TRBJ2-1, with 9 bases lining up with TRBD2. The trim removed 7 bases at V and 5 bases at J, leaving 6 bases unmatched. The CDR3 is 14 residues long. Germline CDR1 is LGHDT and CDR2 is YNNKEL (reference sequence). The CDR3 loop reads CASTERGANNEQFF. The CDR3 DNA sequence: TGTGCCAGCACGGAGCGGGGGGCGAACAATGAGCAGTTCTTC.

The chain recombines TRBV2 with TRBJ2-3, with 9 bases identical to TRBD2. The CDR3 is 14 residues long. Unmatched junction bases numbered 10, after V lost 8 bases and J lost 7 bases. Germline CDR1 SNHLY, CDR2 FYNNEI. CDR3 nucleotide sequence: TGTGCCAGCGGGGGGGGGACTAGCCAAAATACGCAGTATTTT. It codes for CASGGGTSQNTQYF. The variable domain in full, with the rest retrieved from reference TRBV2 and TRBJ2-3, is EPEVTQTPSHQVTQMGQEVILRCVPISNHLYFYWYRQILGQKVEFLVSFYNNEISEKSEIFDDQFSVERPDGSNFTLKIRSTKLEDSAMYFCASGGGTSQNTQYFGPGTRLTVL.

The V gene is TRBV7-2, the J gene TRBJ1-3; D is unclear. The CDR3 extends over 14 amino acids. V was clipped by 2 bases and J by 4 bases, with 9 bases between them. The germline gives CDR1 SGHTA, CDR2 FQGNSA. CDR3 in DNA: TGTGCCAGCAGCTTACGAGTTGGGGGAAACACCATATATTTT. As protein: CASSLRVGGNTIYF.

This clone was picked up one time. An end of the junction does not agree with germline; a read error may underlie this. The chain uses TRBV2 and TRBJ1-4; the match to TRBD1 covers 12 bases. Germline V lookup: CDR1 SNHLY, CDR2 FYNNEI. This CDR3 is built from 15 residues. The CDR3 region has the DNA TGTGCCAGCAGCGAAGGCGGGACAGGGGGCGAAAAACTGTTTTTT. It specifies CASSEGGTGGEKLFF.

The chain is built from TRBV28 and TRBJ1-5; D is uncertain. Germline-derived CDR1 and CDR2 are MDHEN and SYDVKM. This CDR3 comprises 13 residues. Trimming shortened V by 2 bases and J by 8 bases, and 10 bases separated the two germline ends. CDR3 bases: TGTGCCAGCAGTTTAAAGTTCGCCAAGCCCCAGCATTTT. Its translation is CASSLKFAKPQHF.

V gene TRBV19 combines with J gene TRBJ2-3; D might be TRBD1 or TRBD2, each matching 5 bases. CDR1 is LNHDA and CDR2 is SQIVND in the germline V gene (reference sequence). The CDR3 contains 14 residues. The V and J ends lost 3 bases and 2 bases respectively, with 9 bases between them. This CDR3 is CASSMGPITDTQYF. The CDR3 nucleotides read TGTGCCAGTAGTATGGGACCGATCACAGATACGCAGTATTTT.

The rearrangement joins TRBV7-8 to TRBJ2-7; the D gene is possibly TRBD1 (5 bases). Per germline, CDR1 SGHVS and CDR2 FQNEAQ. Trimming took 3 bases from V and 4 from J, leaving 13 bases between them. The CDR3 consists of 14 residues. The CDR3 nucleotides read TGTGCCAGCAGCTTGCCCAGGGTTCCGTACGAGCAGTACGTC. As protein: CASSLPRVPYEQYV.